This record looks at one T cell receptor (beta chain) sequence and its context. The antigen remains undetermined. The length of the CDR3 is 13 residues. The germline gives CDR1 SQVTM, CDR2 ANQGSEA. The V end was cut by 6 bases, the J end by 1 base, with 12 bases between. The sample is drawn from a study of T-cell memory formation after mild COVID-19. Findings and limits, study-wide: Later expanders leaned CD4+, whereas clones that contracted between day 15 and 85 were balanced CD4/CD8. Nothing showed for sure that second-wave clones peaking on day 37 were SARS-CoV-2 specific. Some SARS-CoV-2-responding clones were already detected in memory before infection.

The 5'RACE method, run with constant-segment primers, produced TCR alpha and TCR beta cDNA libraries (carrying sample barcodes and UMIs). One entry per CDR3 protein results from TCRdb running MiXCR on the 5' RACE reads. The sample yields about 410,000 distinct CDR3 sequences, under 20% seen once. This clonotype originated in a man aged 18 to 35 who had mild COVID-19 (a few samples of this study predate the infection). Cell type and time point are not known. Source material: PBMCs or a T cell subset sorted from them (not recorded which). The J gene is TRBJ1-1, the V gene TRBV29-1; D is uncertain. CDR3 amino acids: CSVEADTNTEAFF. The CDR3 DNA follows: TGCAGCGTCGAGGCAGACACGAACACTGAAGCTTTCTTT.